A selection of T cell receptor beta chains follows, all from one sample in a study of CD8+ T cells in alopecia areata. Assay used: immunoSEQ multiplex PCR; TCRdb lists only in-frame clones, some missing. The data show roughly 120,000 clones, with 53% seen just once and just over 0.45% held by the top ten. The sample here was CD4+ T cells sorted from blood, taken at week 4, from a patient treated with tofacitinib. The source is a human donor with alopecia areata. Both conserved end residues are part of each CDR3. D genes are given only for firm matches. Clone size is given for some rows only: seen once, a few or many times, or a class if the clone is expanded.

DNA: TGTGCCAGCTCACCACGCCCAGGGCTCCAGCCCCAGCATTTT; CDR3: CASSPRPGLQPQHF; size: NA; J: TRBJ1-5; D: NA; V: TRBV18
DNA: TGCAGTGCCTTTAAACCCTACGAGCAGTACTTC; CDR3: CSAFKPYEQYF; size: NA; J: TRBJ2-7; D: NA; V: TRBV20-1
DNA: TGTGCCAGCAGCTCGACAGGAGGGAGCAATCAGCCCCAGCATTTT; CDR3: CASSSTGGSNQPQHF; size: NA; J: TRBJ1-5; D: NA; V: TRBV2
DNA: TGCGCCAGCAGTCAATCAAGCCAGTTCTATGGCTACACCTTC; CDR3: CASSQSSQFYGYTF; size: NA; J: TRBJ1-2; D: NA; V: TRBV23-1
DNA: TGTGCCTGGAGTGTACTAGACCGGAAAGAGACCCAGTACTTC; CDR3: CAWSVLDRKETQYF; size: NA; J: TRBJ2-5; D: NA; V: TRBV30
DNA: TGTGCCAGCAGCTCCCTGGATCAGGGGGCTATGAAAGCTTTCTTT; CDR3: CASSSLDQGAMKAFF; size: few; J: TRBJ1-1; D: TRBD1; V: TRBV5-4
DNA: TGTGCCAGCAGGAGACTAGCGGGAGGGTACAATGAGCAGTTCTTC; CDR3: CASRRLAGGYNEQFF; size: few; J: TRBJ2-1; D: TRBD2; V: TRBV6-5
DNA: TGTGCCAGCAGGGAACAGGGCGGCCATCAGCCCCAGCATTTT; CDR3: CASREQGGHQPQHF; size: NA; J: TRBJ1-5; D: NA; V: TRBV28
DNA: TGCAGCGTTGAGGTTGGCAAAAACATTCAGTACTTC; CDR3: CSVEVGKNIQYF; size: NA; J: TRBJ2-4; D: NA; V: TRBV29-1
DNA: TGCAGCGTTGGTAACACCGGGGAGCTGTTTTTT; CDR3: CSVGNTGELFF; size: NA; J: TRBJ2-2; D: NA; V: TRBV29-1
DNA: TGTGCCAGCAGCCCAAGTGGCTCCTACAATGAGCAGTTCTTC; CDR3: CASSPSGSYNEQFF; size: few; J: TRBJ2-1; D: NA; V: TRBV7-9
DNA: TGCGCCAGCAGCGCGGAGTCAGGAGGAAACATTCAGTACTTC; CDR3: CASSAESGGNIQYF; size: NA; J: TRBJ2-4; D: NA; V: TRBV5-1
DNA: TGCAGCGTTGGGGGTCCCGCTAGCGGGAGAAGTACCGGGGAGCTGTTTTTT; CDR3: CSVGGPASGRSTGELFF; size: NA; J: TRBJ2-2; D: TRBD2; V: TRBV29-1
DNA: TGTGCCAGCAGCCTAGGGACCCCCGAGGGTGAGCAGTTCTTC; CDR3: CASSLGTPEGEQFF; size: NA; J: TRBJ2-1; D: NA; V: TRBV11-3
DNA: TGTGCCAGCAGCTTGGGAAGGTTGGAGACCCAGTACTTC; CDR3: CASSLGRLETQYF; size: NA; J: TRBJ2-5; D: NA; V: TRBV7-9
DNA: TGCAGCGTTGGGGGGGACCCCTACAATGAGCAGTTCTTC; CDR3: CSVGGDPYNEQFF; size: NA; J: TRBJ2-1; D: NA; V: TRBV29-1
DNA: TGTGCCTGGACCCAGGGAAGAGGCTACACCTTC; CDR3: CAWTQGRGYTF; size: NA; J: TRBJ1-2; D: NA; V: TRBV30
DNA: TGTGCCAGCAGCTCCTACCGGACTAGCGGGGGAACCGGGGAGCTGTTTTTT; CDR3: CASSSYRTSGGTGELFF; size: NA; J: TRBJ2-2; D: TRBD2; V: TRBV7-3
DNA: TGTGCCAGCAGGGAGTCCTCTGGGGCCAACGTCCTGACTTTC; CDR3: CASRESSGANVLTF; size: few; J: TRBJ2-6; D: NA; V: TRBV6-4
DNA: TGTGCCAGCAGCGCAAGGGGGGAACCAGACGAAAAACTGTTTTTT; CDR3: CASSARGEPDEKLFF; size: few; J: TRBJ1-4; D: NA; V: TRBV9
DNA: TGCGCCAGCAGGGTATTTAGGAGGGCTATCTACGAGCAGTACTTC; CDR3: CASRVFRRAIYEQYF; size: NA; J: TRBJ2-7; D: NA; V: TRBV4-1
DNA: TGTGCCAGCAGCCAATGGACAGGGAGAGTTGGGGAGCAGTACTTC; CDR3: CASSQWTGRVGEQYF; size: many; J: TRBJ2-7; D: TRBD1; V: TRBV14
DNA: TGTGCCAGCAGGGACCGGGACAGGGGAAATTCACCCCTCCACTTT; CDR3: CASRDRDRGNSPLHF; size: few; J: TRBJ1-6; D: TRBD1; V: TRBV7-3
DNA: TGTGCCTCAAAGAAATACCGGGACAACCGAATCCTCCCCTCTCTCCGACCGTTGGATACGCAGTATTTT; CDR3: CASKKYRDNRILPSLRPLDTQYF; size: few; J: TRBJ2-3; D: NA; V: TRBV30
DNA: TGTGCCTGGAGTGTACTGGACGGATCCTACGAGCAGTACTTC; CDR3: CAWSVLDGSYEQYF; size: NA; J: TRBJ2-7; D: NA; V: TRBV30
DNA: TGTGCCAGCAGCCGAGAAGGGAGTGCGTCCTACAATGAGCAGTTCTTC; CDR3: CASSREGSASYNEQFF; size: NA; J: TRBJ2-1; D: NA; V: TRBV4-2
DNA: TGTGCCAGCAGTGAGGATATCTACGAGCAGTACTTC; CDR3: CASSEDIYEQYF; size: NA; J: TRBJ2-7; D: NA; V: TRBV2
DNA: TGTGCCAGCACCGGGACAGTCCCCTACGAGCAGTACTTC; CDR3: CASTGTVPYEQYF; size: NA; J: TRBJ2-7; D: TRBD1; V: TRBV6-5
DNA: TGTGCCAGCAGTGGGACGACAGGGGAGACCCAGTACTTC; CDR3: CASSGTTGETQYF; size: NA; J: TRBJ2-5; D: TRBD1; V: TRBV6-1
DNA: TGTGCCAGCAGTTCCCCAAACTACGAGCAGTACTTC; CDR3: CASSSPNYEQYF; size: few; J: TRBJ2-7; D: NA; V: TRBV6-5
DNA: TGTGCCAGCACCCTGGGCCAGAATTCCTACAATGAGCAGTTCTTC; CDR3: CASTLGQNSYNEQFF; size: NA; J: TRBJ2-1; D: NA; V: TRBV6-5
DNA: TGCAGCGTTGCTCCGGGGGGGACTCTAGACCACTACGAGCAGTACTTC; CDR3: CSVAPGGTLDHYEQYF; size: once; J: TRBJ2-7; D: TRBD2; V: TRBV29-1
DNA: TGTGCCACCAGCAAGACAGGGGGCCGTCAGCCCCAGCATTTT; CDR3: CATSKTGGRQPQHF; size: few; J: TRBJ1-5; D: TRBD1; V: TRBV15
DNA: TGTGCTACAGGCTATGGCTACACCTTC; CDR3: CATGYGYTF; size: NA; J: TRBJ1-2; D: NA; V: TRBV30
DNA: TGCAGTGGGGGACGGAACACTGAAGCTTTCTTT; CDR3: CSGGRNTEAFF; size: NA; J: TRBJ1-1; D: NA; V: TRBV20-1
DNA: TGTGCCAGCAGGGGACGGTCCGGGGCCAACGTCCTGACTTTC; CDR3: CASRGRSGANVLTF; size: few; J: TRBJ2-6; D: NA; V: TRBV28
DNA: TGTGCCAGCAGTCACCCGGGACAGGGGTGGGCTGGGGCCAACGTCCTGACTTTC; CDR3: CASSHPGQGWAGANVLTF; size: NA; J: TRBJ2-6; D: TRBD1; V: TRBV25-1
DNA: TGCGCCAGCAGCCAAACTCTAGCGGGAGGGCAGAATGAGCAGTTCTTC; CDR3: CASSQTLAGGQNEQFF; size: NA; J: TRBJ2-1; D: TRBD2; V: TRBV4-1
DNA: TGTGCCACCAGCACAGGGGGCGATGACACTGAAGCTTTCTTT; CDR3: CATSTGGDDTEAFF; size: few; J: TRBJ1-1; D: TRBD1; V: TRBV15
DNA: TGCAGCGTTTTACAGAGCTCCTACGAGCAGTACTTC; CDR3: CSVLQSSYEQYF; size: NA; J: TRBJ2-7; D: NA; V: TRBV29-1
DNA: TGTGCCTGGAGTCGTGCGGATGAGCAGTTCTTC; CDR3: CAWSRADEQFF; size: NA; J: TRBJ2-1; D: NA; V: TRBV30
DNA: TGCGCCAGCAGCCAAGTTAATATGGGATTTACCACTGAAGCTTTCTTT; CDR3: CASSQVNMGFTTEAFF; size: few; J: TRBJ1-1; D: NA; V: TRBV4-1
DNA: TGTGCCAGCAGTGAAGGCACGGCATGGATGGGCTACACCTTC; CDR3: CASSEGTAWMGYTF; size: NA; J: TRBJ1-2; D: NA; V: TRBV6-1
DNA: TGTGCCAGCAGCTTGAGGCAGGGGAGCTACACCTTC; CDR3: CASSLRQGSYTF; size: NA; J: TRBJ1-2; D: NA; V: TRBV5-6
DNA: TGTGCCTGGAGTTTTGCCAAAAACATTCAGTACTTC; CDR3: CAWSFAKNIQYF; size: NA; J: TRBJ2-4; D: NA; V: TRBV30
DNA: TGTGCCAGCAGCTTCTCAGGGGCCAAAAACATTCAGTACTTC; CDR3: CASSFSGAKNIQYF; size: NA; J: TRBJ2-4; D: NA; V: TRBV5-4
DNA: TGTGCCAGTAGTCCCGGACAGGTCGGGGAGACCCAGTACTTC; CDR3: CASSPGQVGETQYF; size: once; J: TRBJ2-5; D: TRBD1; V: TRBV19
DNA: TGTGCCAGCAGTCTCCGGGACACAATCCCTGAAGCTTTCTTT; CDR3: CASSLRDTIPEAFF; size: few; J: TRBJ1-1; D: NA; V: TRBV6-6
DNA: TGTGCCAGCAGCGTAGCAGGGAGCGATCAGCCCCAGCATTTT; CDR3: CASSVAGSDQPQHF; size: NA; J: TRBJ1-5; D: NA; V: TRBV9
DNA: TGTGCCATCAGTGATGAGGCCGCAAGTCGCTACGAGCAGTACTTC; CDR3: CAISDEAASRYEQYF; size: NA; J: TRBJ2-7; D: NA; V: TRBV10-3
DNA: TGCAGCGTTGAAGGGGGAGGGAACTACGAGCAGTACTTC; CDR3: CSVEGGGNYEQYF; size: few; J: TRBJ2-7; D: TRBD2; V: TRBV29-1
DNA: TGCGCCAGCAGCCGAACAGCGGTGAACACTGAAGCTTTCTTT; CDR3: CASSRTAVNTEAFF; size: NA; J: TRBJ1-1; D: NA; V: TRBV4-1
DNA: TGTGCCAGCTCACCACTAGCGCAGCCCTACAATGAGCAGTTCTTC; CDR3: CASSPLAQPYNEQFF; size: NA; J: TRBJ2-1; D: NA; V: TRBV18
DNA: TGTGCCAGCAGTATACAGGGCAAGGACTATGGCTACACCTTC; CDR3: CASSIQGKDYGYTF; size: few; J: TRBJ1-2; D: NA; V: TRBV27
DNA: TGCGCCAGCAGCTTCGGGGACACCTCCTACGAGCAGTACTTC; CDR3: CASSFGDTSYEQYF; size: few; J: TRBJ2-7; D: NA; V: TRBV5-1
DNA: TGCAGCGTTGAACCTAGGCCGGGAGAGACCCAGTACTTC; CDR3: CSVEPRPGETQYF; size: NA; J: TRBJ2-5; D: NA; V: TRBV29-1
DNA: TGTGCCAGCACCAGCATCAATGAGCAGTTCTTC; CDR3: CASTSINEQFF; size: NA; J: TRBJ2-1; D: NA; V: TRBV27
DNA: TGTGCCAGTAGTGTGGGACAGGGTGATCCTGAAGCTTTCTTT; CDR3: CASSVGQGDPEAFF; size: NA; J: TRBJ1-1; D: TRBD1; V: TRBV19
DNA: TGTGCCAGCAGTTCGGGGACCAACACCGGGGAGCTGTTTTTT; CDR3: CASSSGTNTGELFF; size: NA; J: TRBJ2-2; D: NA; V: TRBV6-5
DNA: TGTGCCAGTAGTATAGGCGGGGTGAGCTCCTACAATGAGCAGTTCTTC; CDR3: CASSIGGVSSYNEQFF; size: NA; J: TRBJ2-1; D: NA; V: TRBV19